These 8 T cell receptor beta chains were sequenced from one sample in a study of cytomegalovirus exposure and HLA in healthy donors. Both 60 Vbeta primers and 13 Jbeta primers went into the PCR. Generated by immunoSEQ multiplex PCR, the TCRdb table keeps only in-frame clones and is missing some. The sample lists about 110,000 clones; approximately 70% were seen once. Input material: PBMCs. Receptors were obtained from a man in his thirties or forties in good health and CMV-seropositive.

This clone was picked up one time. The chain combines TRBV27 with TRBJ1-2, with 8 positions matching TRBD1. V gave up 6 bases and J gave up 7 bases; unmatched junction bases: 10. Germline V gives CDR1 MNHEY, CDR2 SMNVEV (reference sequence). The CDR3 totals 14 residues. The CDR3 DNA is TGTGCCAGCAGACCCTCTGGACAGGGTGGTGGCTACACCTTC. Encoded protein: CASRPSGQGGGYTF.

This rearrangement joins TRBV9 to TRBJ2-1; 11 bases line up with TRBD1. V shed 0 bases and J 2 bases; nucleotides not matched to a gene: 7. The CDR3 length is 18 residues. CDR1 is SGDLS and CDR2 is YYNGEE in the germline V gene. The CDR3 nucleotides read TGTGCCAGCAGCGTAGAAGGGACAGGGGGGTGGCCCTACAATGAGCAGTTCTTC. Its protein product is CASSVEGTGGWPYNEQFF.

This clone has only one observation. The V and J genes are TRBV6-5 and TRBJ2-6, with unresolved D. The CDR3 is 15 residues long. The V end lost 5 bases, the J end lost 4 bases, and 12 bases lay between the germline ends. Germline CDR1 MNHEY, CDR2 SVGAGI. In DNA, the CDR3 is TGTGCCAGCAGTCCCGGCAAGGAGGGGGCCAACGTCCTGACTTTC. Its translation is CASSPGKEGANVLTF.

This clone was observed a handful of times. The chain recombines TRBV5-6 with TRBJ1-4; D not resolved. The CDR3 spans 12 residues. Deletions cut 3 bases from V and 8 bases from J, with 8 bases between. Germline V gene data show CDR1 as SGHDT and CDR2 as YYEEEE. CDR3 bases: TGTGCCAGCAGCTCACTCGGGGAAAAACTGTTTTTT. Translation: CASSSLGEKLFF.

J is TRBJ1-2 and V is TRBV6-5; possibly TRBD1 for D (6 bases). The CDR3 covers 13 residues. V was pared by 7 bases and J by 7 bases, with 16 bases between. The germline V gene encodes CDR1 MNHEY and CDR2 SVGAGI. DNA for the CDR3: TGTGCCAGCACCCACCCACAGGGTGGTGGCTACACCTTC. It translates to CASTHPQGGGYTF.

The chain carries TRBV5-1 and TRBJ2-7; possibly TRBD2 for D (6 bases). From germline, CDR1 is SGHRS and CDR2 YFSETQ. The CDR3 runs to 15 residues. The V and J ends lost 4 bases and 2 bases respectively, with 16 bases between them. DNA for the CDR3: TGCGCCAGCAGCCTCCTAGGGGCTAGCGCCTACGAGCAGTACTTC. Protein product: CASSLLGASAYEQYF. The whole variable domain, remainder taken from reference TRBV5-1 and TRBJ2-7, is KAGVTQTPRYLIKTRGQQVTLSCSPISGHRSVSWYQQTPGQGLQFLFEYFSETQRNKGNFPGRFSGRQFSNSRSEMNVSTLELGDSALYLCASSLLGASAYEQYFGPGTRLTVT.

The V call is TRBV19, the J call TRBJ1-2; weak D call: TRBD1 (6 bases). From germline, CDR1 is LNHDA and CDR2 SQIVND (reference sequence). There are 14 residues in the CDR3. Trimming removed 3 bases from V and 4 bases from J, with 12 bases in between. CDR3 sequence: CASSIYRVGYGYTF. In DNA, the CDR3 is TGTGCCAGTAGTATTTACAGGGTCGGCTATGGCTACACCTTC.

This clone was found a few times. Sequence at one end of the junction differs from germline and may be a read error. The J gene is TRBJ1-1, the V gene TRBV5-1; 9 bases line up with TRBD1. The CDR3 is made up of 13 amino acids. Germline loops: CDR1 SGHRS, CDR2 YFSETQ. CDR3 in amino acids: CASSAGTGSDAFF. CDR3 DNA: TGCGCCAGCAGCGCCGGGACAGGGTCTGATGCTTTCTTT. Full variable domain (missing parts from reference TRBV5-1 and TRBJ1-1): KAGVTQTPRYLIKTRGQQVTLSCSPISGHRSVSWYQQTPGQGLQFLFEYFSETQRNKGNFPGRFSGRQFSNSRSEMNVSTLELGDSALYLCASSAGTGSDAFFGQGTRLTVV.